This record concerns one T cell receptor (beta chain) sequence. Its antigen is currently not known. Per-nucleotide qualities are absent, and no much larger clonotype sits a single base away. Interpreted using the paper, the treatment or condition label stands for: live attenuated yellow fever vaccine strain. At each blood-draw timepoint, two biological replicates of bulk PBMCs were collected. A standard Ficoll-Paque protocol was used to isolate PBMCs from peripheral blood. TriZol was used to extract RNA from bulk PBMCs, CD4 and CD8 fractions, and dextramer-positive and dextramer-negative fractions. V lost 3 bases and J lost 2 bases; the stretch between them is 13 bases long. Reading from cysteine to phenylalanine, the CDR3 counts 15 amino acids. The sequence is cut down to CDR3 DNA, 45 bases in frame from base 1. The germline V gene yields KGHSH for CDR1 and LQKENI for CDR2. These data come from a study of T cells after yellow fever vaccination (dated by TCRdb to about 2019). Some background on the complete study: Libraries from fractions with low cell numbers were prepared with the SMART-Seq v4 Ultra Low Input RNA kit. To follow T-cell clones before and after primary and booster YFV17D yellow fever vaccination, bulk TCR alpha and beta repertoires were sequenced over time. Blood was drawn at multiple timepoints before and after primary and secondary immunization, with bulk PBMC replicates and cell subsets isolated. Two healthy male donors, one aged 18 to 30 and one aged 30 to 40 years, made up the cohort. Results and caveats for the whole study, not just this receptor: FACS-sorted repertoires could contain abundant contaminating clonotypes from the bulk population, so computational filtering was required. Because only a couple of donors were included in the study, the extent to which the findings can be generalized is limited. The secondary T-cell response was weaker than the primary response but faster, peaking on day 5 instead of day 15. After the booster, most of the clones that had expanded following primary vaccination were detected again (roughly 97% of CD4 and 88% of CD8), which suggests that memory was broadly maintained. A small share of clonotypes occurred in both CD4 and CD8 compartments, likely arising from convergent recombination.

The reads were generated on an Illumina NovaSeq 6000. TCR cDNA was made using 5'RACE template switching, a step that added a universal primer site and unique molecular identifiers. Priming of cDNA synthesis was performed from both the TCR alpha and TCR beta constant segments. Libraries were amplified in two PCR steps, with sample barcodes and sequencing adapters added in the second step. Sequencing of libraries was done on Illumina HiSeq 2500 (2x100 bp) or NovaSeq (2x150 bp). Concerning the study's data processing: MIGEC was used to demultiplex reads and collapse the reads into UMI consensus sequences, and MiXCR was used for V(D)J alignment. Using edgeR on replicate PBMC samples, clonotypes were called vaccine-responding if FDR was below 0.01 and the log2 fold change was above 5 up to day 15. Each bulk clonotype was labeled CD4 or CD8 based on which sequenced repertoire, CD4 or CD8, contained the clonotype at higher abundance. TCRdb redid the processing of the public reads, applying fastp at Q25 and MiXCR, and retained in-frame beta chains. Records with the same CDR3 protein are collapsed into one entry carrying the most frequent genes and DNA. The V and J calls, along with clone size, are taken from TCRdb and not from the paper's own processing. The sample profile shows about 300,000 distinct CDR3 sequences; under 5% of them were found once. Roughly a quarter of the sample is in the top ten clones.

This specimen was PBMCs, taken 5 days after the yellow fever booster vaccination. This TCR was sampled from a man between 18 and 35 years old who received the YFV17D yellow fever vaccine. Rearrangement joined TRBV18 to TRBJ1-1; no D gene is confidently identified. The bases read TGTGCCAGCTCACCTTTATACCAGGCCAACACTGAAGCTTTCTTT. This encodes CASSPLYQANTEAFF. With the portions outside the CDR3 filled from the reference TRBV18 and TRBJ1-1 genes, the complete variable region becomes NAGVMQNPRHLVRRRGQEARLRCSPMKGHSHVYWYRQLPEEGLKFMVYLQKENIIDESGMPKERFSAEFPKEGPSILRIQQVVRGDSAAYFCASSPLYQANTEAFFGQGTRLTVV.